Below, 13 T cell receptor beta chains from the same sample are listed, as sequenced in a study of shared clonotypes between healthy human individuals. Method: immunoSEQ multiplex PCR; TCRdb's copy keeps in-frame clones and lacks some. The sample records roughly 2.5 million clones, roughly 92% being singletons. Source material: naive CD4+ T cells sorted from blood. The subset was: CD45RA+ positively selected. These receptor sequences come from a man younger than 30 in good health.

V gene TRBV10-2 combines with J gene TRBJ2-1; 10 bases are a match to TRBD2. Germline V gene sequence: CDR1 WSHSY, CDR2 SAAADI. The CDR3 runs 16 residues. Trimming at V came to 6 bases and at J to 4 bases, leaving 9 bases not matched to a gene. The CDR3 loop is CASRDLGTSVYNEQFF. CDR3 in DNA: TGCGCCAGCAGGGACCTCGGGACTAGCGTGTACAATGAGCAGTTCTTC.

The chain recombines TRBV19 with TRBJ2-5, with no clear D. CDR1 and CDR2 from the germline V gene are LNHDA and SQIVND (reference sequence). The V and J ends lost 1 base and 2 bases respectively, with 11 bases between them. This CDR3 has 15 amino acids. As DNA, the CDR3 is TGTGCCAGTAGTATAGCAAGTACAGTTCAAGAGACCCAGTACTTC. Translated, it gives CASSIASTVQETQYF.

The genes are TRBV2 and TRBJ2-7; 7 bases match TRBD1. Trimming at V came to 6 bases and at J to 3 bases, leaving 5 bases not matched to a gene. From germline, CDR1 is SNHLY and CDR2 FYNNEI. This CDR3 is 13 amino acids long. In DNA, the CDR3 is TGTGCCAGCAGGGGGGACAGCAACTACGAGCAGTACTTC. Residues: CASRGDSNYEQYF.

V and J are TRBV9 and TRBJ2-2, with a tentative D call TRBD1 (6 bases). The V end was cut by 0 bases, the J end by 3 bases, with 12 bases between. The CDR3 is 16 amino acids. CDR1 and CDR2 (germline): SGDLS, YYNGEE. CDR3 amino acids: CASSVGPGVDTGELFF. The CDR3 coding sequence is TGTGCCAGCAGCGTAGGCCCAGGGGTCGACACCGGGGAGCTGTTTTTT.

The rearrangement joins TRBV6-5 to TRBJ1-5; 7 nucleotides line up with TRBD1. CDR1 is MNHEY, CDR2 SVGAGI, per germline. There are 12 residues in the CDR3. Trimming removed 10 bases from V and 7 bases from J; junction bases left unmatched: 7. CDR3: CAISTGEQPQHF. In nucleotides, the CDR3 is TGTGCCATCAGCACAGGGGAGCAGCCCCAGCATTTT.

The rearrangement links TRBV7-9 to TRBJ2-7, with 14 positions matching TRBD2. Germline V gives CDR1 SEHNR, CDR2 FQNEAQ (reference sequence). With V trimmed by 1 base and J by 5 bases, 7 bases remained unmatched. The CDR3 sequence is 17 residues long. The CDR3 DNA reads TGTGCCAGCAGCTTAGACGGGACTAGCGGGAGAATGAACGAGCAGTACTTC. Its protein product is CASSLDGTSGRMNEQYF. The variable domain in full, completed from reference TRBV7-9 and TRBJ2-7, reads DTGVSQNPRHKITKRGQNVTFRCDPISEHNRLYWYRQTLGQGPEFLTYFQNEAQLEKSRLLSDRFSAERPKGSFSTLEIQRTEQGDSAMYLCASSLDGTSGRMNEQYFGPGTRLTVT.

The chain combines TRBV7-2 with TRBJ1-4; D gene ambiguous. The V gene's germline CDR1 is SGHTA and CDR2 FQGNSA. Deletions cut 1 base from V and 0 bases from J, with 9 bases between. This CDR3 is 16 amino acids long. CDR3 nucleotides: TGTGCCAGCAGCTTAGTCTCCAGAGCAACTAATGAAAAACTGTTTTTT. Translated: CASSLVSRATNEKLFF.

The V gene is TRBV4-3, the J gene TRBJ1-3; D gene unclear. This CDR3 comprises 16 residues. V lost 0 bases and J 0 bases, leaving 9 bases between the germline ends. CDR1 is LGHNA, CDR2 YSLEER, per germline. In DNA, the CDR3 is TGCGCCAGCAGCCAAGATCAGTCCATCTCTGGAAACACCATATATTTT. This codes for CASSQDQSISGNTIYF.

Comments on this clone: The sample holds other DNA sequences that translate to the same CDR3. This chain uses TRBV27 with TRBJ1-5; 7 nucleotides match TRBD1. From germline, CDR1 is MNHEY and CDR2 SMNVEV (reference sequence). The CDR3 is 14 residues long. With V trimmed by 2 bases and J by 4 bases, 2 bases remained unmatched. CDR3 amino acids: CASSLRGQNQPQHF. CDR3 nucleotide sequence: TGTGCCAGCAGTTTAAGGGGGCAGAATCAGCCCCAGCATTTT.

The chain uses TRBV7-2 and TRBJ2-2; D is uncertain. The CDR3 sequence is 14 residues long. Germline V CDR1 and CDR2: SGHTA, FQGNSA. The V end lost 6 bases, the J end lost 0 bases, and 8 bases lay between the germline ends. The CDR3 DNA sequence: TGTGCCAGCAGTAGGCAGACGAACACCGGGGAGCTGTTTTTT. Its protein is CASSRQTNTGELFF.

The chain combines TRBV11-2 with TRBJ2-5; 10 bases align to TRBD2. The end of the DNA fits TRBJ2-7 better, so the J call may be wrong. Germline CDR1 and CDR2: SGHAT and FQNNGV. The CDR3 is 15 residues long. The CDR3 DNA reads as TGTGCCAGCAGCTTATCGGGACTAGCGACAAACGAGCAGTACTTC. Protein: CASSLSGLATNEQYF.

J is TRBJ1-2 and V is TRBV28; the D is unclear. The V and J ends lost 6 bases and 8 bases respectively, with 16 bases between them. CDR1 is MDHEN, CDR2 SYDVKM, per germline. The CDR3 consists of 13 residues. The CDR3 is CASRPGMALGYTF. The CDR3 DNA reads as TGTGCCAGCAGACCCGGGATGGCCCTAGGCTACACCTTC.

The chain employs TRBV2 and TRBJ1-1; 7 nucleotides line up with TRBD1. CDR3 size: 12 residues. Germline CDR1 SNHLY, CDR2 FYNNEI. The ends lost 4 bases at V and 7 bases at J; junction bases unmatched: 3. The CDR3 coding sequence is TGTGCCAGCAGTGGACAGGGCGTTGAAGCTTTCTTT. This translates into CASSGQGVEAFF. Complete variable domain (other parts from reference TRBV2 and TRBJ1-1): EPEVTQTPSHQVTQMGQEVILRCVPISNHLYFYWYRQILGQKVEFLVSFYNNEISEKSEIFDDQFSVERPDGSNFTLKIRSTKLEDSAMYFCASSGQGVEAFFGQGTRLTVV.